These 26 T cell receptor beta chains were all obtained from the same sample, sequenced in a study of PD-1 blockade in classical Hodgkin lymphoma. Every patient experienced relapse after autologous stem cell transplantation, and brentuximab vedotin exposure varied. The method was immunoSEQ multiplex PCR; TCRdb's version includes in-frame clones alone and lacks a portion of them. This sample has around 30,000 clones, with around 82% found just once. The input for sequencing was peripheral blood mononuclear cells (PBMCs), taken at baseline. The receptors here all came from a human donor with classical Hodgkin lymphoma.

The rearrangement uses TRBV7-2 and TRBJ2-5; D gene uncertain. Trimming pared 5 bases from V and 5 bases from J, leaving 12 bases between. The CDR3 has 13 amino acids. Germline V gene lookup returns CDR1 SGHTA and CDR2 FQGNSA. The CDR3 loop reads CASSESARETQYF. CDR3 coding DNA: TGTGCCAGCAGCGAGAGTGCCAGGGAGACCCAGTACTTC.

This clone appeared once. The genes are TRBV25-1 and TRBJ2-2; 9 bases fit TRBD1. The CDR3 totals 16 residues. The germline V gene encodes CDR1 MGHDK and CDR2 SYGVNS. Trimming cost V 6 bases and J 4 bases; bases outside gene matches: 9. DNA for the CDR3: TGTGCCAGCAGGGGTTTACAGGGGGCGGGCACCGGGGAGCTGTTTTTT. This gives the protein CASRGLQGAGTGELFF.

The CDR3 loop reads CASSVRSGSGNTIYF. In nucleotides, the CDR3 is TGTGCCAGCAGCGTAAGGAGTGGGTCCGGAAACACCATATATTTT. The chain combines TRBV9 with TRBJ1-3; D gene unclear. V was cut by 1 base and J by 4 bases, with 12 bases left in between. This CDR3 contains 15 residues. Germline V gene lookup returns CDR1 SGDLS and CDR2 YYNGEE.

J is TRBJ2-1 and V is TRBV19; D is possibly TRBD1 (7 bases). The CDR3 has 15 residues. V gave up 9 bases and J gave up 5 bases, with 20 bases separating them. Per germline, CDR1 LNHDA and CDR2 SQIVND (reference sequence). Here the CDR3 DNA reads TGTGCCAGCAGGTCAGGGGGGTCGTTTAACAATGAGCAGTTCTTC. Translating it yields CASRSGGSFNNEQFF.

The CDR3 coding sequence is TGCAGTGCTAGAAAGGCGGGGGCTTTCTTT. It is translated as CSARKAGAFF. The chain is built from TRBV20-1 and TRBJ1-1, with D hard to call. Per germline, CDR1 DFQATT and CDR2 SNEGSKA (reference sequence). This CDR3 contains 10 residues. Trimming removed 2 bases from V and 11 bases from J, with 9 bases in between.

The gene calls are TRBV7-2 and TRBJ1-2; D is unresolved. Trimming removed 0 bases at V and 6 bases at J, with 8 bases between. CDR3 length: 13 amino acids. CDR1 SGHTA and CDR2 FQGNSA come from the germline V gene. The CDR3 reads CASSLAGYHGYTF. DNA for the CDR3: TGTGCCAGCAGCTTAGCAGGGTATCATGGCTACACCTTC.

J is TRBJ2-1 and V is TRBV7-6; 14 bases fit TRBD2. CDR3 length: 17 residues. The germline V gene has CDR1 SGHVS and CDR2 FNYEAQ. V lost 1 base, J lost 4 bases, and 3 bases stayed unmatched. The CDR3 nucleotides are TGTGCCAGCAGCTTAGGGGGGACTAGCGGGGGTTACAATGAGCAGTTCTTC. Translated, it gives CASSLGGTSGGYNEQFF.

The chain combines TRBV6-1 with TRBJ2-7; D uncertain. Germline CDR1 and CDR2: MNHNS and SASEGT. V lost 3 bases to trimming and J lost 3 bases, with 9 bases between them. The CDR3 is made up of 13 amino acids. CDR3 residues: CASSEAGHYEQYF. The CDR3 bases are TGTGCCAGCAGTGAGGCAGGCCACTACGAGCAGTACTTC.

This clone was seen a single time. The chain couples TRBV18 to TRBJ2-1, with 13 bases aligning to TRBD2. This CDR3 comprises 15 residues. CDR1 is KGHSH and CDR2 is LQKENI in the germline V gene. V was clipped by 6 bases and J by 5 bases; unmatched bases: 4. The DNA for the CDR3 is TGTGCCAGCTCCTGGACTAGCGGGGGCCACAATGAGCAGTTCTTC. Translation: CASSWTSGGHNEQFF.

The rearrangement uses TRBV18 and TRBJ1-2, with 10 bases fitting TRBD1. CDR3 length equals 15 residues. V trimming: 3 bases; J trimming: 6 bases; junction bases outside the gene matches: 7. Germline V gene data show CDR1 as KGHSH and CDR2 as LQKENI. CDR3 sequence (DNA): TGTGCCAGCTCACCTCAGACAGGGGGCGTAGATGGCTACACCTTC. Amino acids: CASSPQTGGVDGYTF.

V and J are TRBV5-1 and TRBJ2-2; TRBD1 is a possible D gene (5 bases). The CDR3 loop spans 16 amino acids. The ends were cut back, 5 bases at V and 1 base at J, with 15 bases in the middle. Germline values: CDR1 SGHRS, CDR2 YFSETQ. The DNA for the CDR3 is TGCGCCAGCAGTGAAAGACAGAACCTGAACACCGGGGAGCTGTTTTTT. This translates into CASSERQNLNTGELFF.

This clone was seen only once. V and J are TRBV9 and TRBJ2-3, with no clear D. The CDR3 runs 12 residues. Trimming stripped 1 base from V and 2 bases from J, with 2 bases between. The germline CDR1 and CDR2 sequences are SGDLS and YYNGEE. The CDR3 protein is CASSVNTDTQYF. As DNA, the CDR3 is TGTGCCAGCAGCGTAAACACAGATACGCAGTATTTT.

A few counts support this clone. The chain is built from TRBV30 and TRBJ1-6; 7 nucleotides align to TRBD1. The CDR3 sequence is 16 residues long. Trimming at V came to 3 bases and at J to 5 bases, leaving 10 bases not matched to a gene. Germline V gene data show CDR1 as GTSNPN and CDR2 as SVGIG (reference sequence). The DNA for the CDR3 is TGTGCCTGGAGACAGGGGTGGGGTACGGATAATTCACCCCTCCACTTT. It codes for CAWRQGWGTDNSPLHF.

CDR3 protein: CSVPGTGTTDTQYF. The CDR3 DNA sequence: TGCAGCGTCCCCGGGACAGGGACCACAGATACGCAGTATTTT. The V call is TRBV29-1, the J call TRBJ2-3, with 9 bases matching TRBD1. Trimming at V came to 6 bases and at J to 2 bases, leaving 6 bases not matched to a gene. The CDR3 spans 14 residues. Germline values: CDR1 SQVTM, CDR2 ANQGSEA.

The chain links TRBV2 to TRBJ2-5; D may be TRBD2 (5 bases). Trimming cost V 6 bases and J 5 bases, with 19 bases left between them. Germline V lookup: CDR1 SNHLY, CDR2 FYNNEI. The CDR3 has 15 residues. Written as DNA, the CDR3 is TGTGCCAGCAGGAGAGAAACCGGGGTTCGGGAGACCCAGTACTTC. Its translation: CASRRETGVRETQYF.

V and J are TRBV9 and TRBJ1-4; D remains unclear. Per germline, CDR1 SGDLS and CDR2 YYNGEE. The V and J ends lost 1 base and 5 bases respectively, with 12 bases between them. The CDR3 extends over 15 amino acids. The CDR3 sequence is CASSVNGLGNEKLFF. CDR3 in DNA: TGTGCCAGCAGCGTAAATGGGTTAGGGAATGAAAAACTGTTTTTT.

This sequence joins TRBV30 and TRBJ1-5; D possibly corresponds to TRBD1 (6 bases). CDR1 and CDR2 (germline): GTSNPN, SVGIG (reference sequence). Trimming removed 0 bases at V and 4 bases at J, with 10 bases between. This CDR3 region has 14 residues. The CDR3 DNA reads TGTGCCTGGAGTGTTGGACAGCTTAATCAGCCCCAGCATTTT. Protein sequence: CAWSVGQLNQPQHF. Complete variable domain (other parts from reference TRBV30 and TRBJ1-5): SQTIHQWPATLVQPVGSPLSLECTVEGTSNPNLYWYRQAAGRGLQLLFYSVGIGQISSEVPQNLSASRPQDRQFILSSKKLLLSDSGFYLCAWSVGQLNQPQHFGDGTRLSIL.

This clone was detected a few times. The V gene is TRBV9, the J gene TRBJ1-6, with 9 bases identical to TRBD1. V shed 0 bases and J 10 bases; nucleotides not matched to a gene: 8. CDR1 and CDR2 (germline): SGDLS, YYNGEE. There are 16 residues in the CDR3. The CDR3 loop is CASSVDLTGGTSPLHF. DNA of the CDR3: TGTGCCAGCAGCGTAGATTTGACAGGGGGAACCTCACCCCTCCACTTT.

The genes are TRBV7-2 and TRBJ1-1, with D hard to call. Trimming removed 4 bases from V and 5 bases from J, with 11 bases in between. The CDR3 spans 13 residues. Germline V gene data show CDR1 as SGHTA and CDR2 as FQGNSA. The CDR3 region is CASSYKIGTEAFF. The CDR3 DNA sequence: TGTGCCAGCAGCTATAAAATAGGGACTGAAGCTTTCTTT.

This chain connects TRBV18 to TRBJ1-2; 12 nucleotides line up with TRBD1. The germline V gene encodes CDR1 KGHSH and CDR2 LQKENI. V lost 0 bases to trimming and J lost 4 bases; unmatched junction nucleotides: 3. This CDR3 region has 16 residues. This CDR3 is CASSPPGTGGIYGYTF. Here the CDR3 DNA reads TGTGCCAGCTCACCACCCGGGACAGGGGGCATCTATGGCTACACCTTC.

This clone was detected a few times. The chain combines TRBV15 with TRBJ2-2; no clear D. From germline, CDR1 is LNHNV and CDR2 YYDKDF (reference sequence). The CDR3 has 14 amino acids. V was shortened by 2 bases and J by 4 bases, with 8 bases between the two germline ends. DNA for the CDR3: TGTGCCACCAGCAGACTAGGGTCCACCGGGGAGCTGTTTTTT. This codes for CATSRLGSTGELFF.

This chain connects TRBV28 to TRBJ2-7; no reliable D call. The germline V and J ends were trimmed by 4 bases and 0 bases, with 10 bases remaining between them. Germline V gene data show CDR1 as MDHEN and CDR2 as SYDVKM. The CDR3 runs to 14 residues. CDR3 DNA sequence: TGTGCCAGCAGTTCGGGCCTCCGCTCCTACGAGCAGTACTTC. Translating gives CASSSGLRSYEQYF. Filled out from reference TRBV28 and TRBJ2-7, the complete variable domain reads DVKVTQSSRYLVKRTGEKVFLECVQDMDHENMFWYRQDPGLGLRLIYFSYDVKMKEKGDIPEGYSVSREKKERFSLILESASTNQTSMYLCASSSGLRSYEQYFGPGTRLTVT.

The chain links TRBV18 to TRBJ1-1; D is uncertain. The CDR3 is 14 residues long. V was clipped by 2 bases and J by 1 base, with 8 bases between them. Germline assignment: CDR1 KGHSH and CDR2 LQKENI. The CDR3 loop reads CASSPSPTNTEAFF. In DNA, the CDR3 is TGTGCCAGCTCACCATCGCCGACGAACACTGAAGCTTTCTTT.

The chain is built from TRBV6-5 and TRBJ1-6; D is uncertain. The CDR3 spans 12 residues. V was shortened by 10 bases and J by 4 bases, with 8 bases between the two germline ends. Per germline, CDR1 MNHEY and CDR2 SVGAGI. This CDR3 reads CATSVYNSPLHF. In DNA, the CDR3 is TGTGCCACCTCGGTTTATAATTCACCCCTCCACTTT.

This chain joins TRBV28 and TRBJ2-5; no reliable D call. Germline V gives CDR1 MDHEN, CDR2 SYDVKM. The CDR3 has 13 amino acids. The ends were cut back, 8 bases at V and 5 bases at J, with 15 bases in the middle. The CDR3 loop reads CASQADGLETQYF. The CDR3 bases are TGTGCCAGCCAAGCTGACGGGTTGGAGACCCAGTACTTC.

The chain joins TRBV7-9 to TRBJ1-6; D is ambiguous. The CDR3 runs 15 residues. V gave up 0 bases and J gave up 3 bases, with 6 bases separating them. CDR1 and CDR2 (germline): SEHNR, FQNEAQ (reference sequence). The CDR3 coding sequence is TGTGCCAGCAGCTTAGCTGGTATCTATAATTCACCCCTCCACTTT. Protein product: CASSLAGIYNSPLHF.